This T cell receptor (beta chain) was retrieved from a study of Ad26.COV2.S vaccination and SARS-CoV-2 variants (dated by TCRdb to the early 2020s). About the investigation overall: Vaccine-arm donors were drawn from COV1001, a multicentre, randomized, double-blind, placebo-controlled phase I-IIa trial of Ad26.COV2.S in healthy adults. Ad26.COV2.S was administered intramuscularly at 5 x 10^10 or 1 x 10^11 viral particles, either as a single shot or as two shots given 56 days apart. Sequencing of the TCRbeta repertoire served to evaluate the specificity and breadth of SARS-CoV-2-reactive T cell receptors following Ad26.COV2.S vaccination. The TCR-sequenced set comprised about 32 samples: around 20 Ad26.COV2.S vaccine recipients, 5 placebo recipients and 8 SARS-CoV-2 convalescent individuals. Participants in the trial were split at random into five groups of five each, receiving low-dose or high-dose Ad26.COV2.S once or twice, or else placebo on both occasions. Investigators did not know the trial group allocation while performing experiments and assessing outcomes.

Study-wide findings and limitations: Substantial breadth of spike-specific CD8+ and CD4+ T cell responses was reported after vaccination. The study was not powered to compare responses between vaccine doses or regimens. Vaccine and placebo recipients had comparable non-spike TCR breadth, which fits with the vaccine containing only spike. Spike-specific TCR breadth was higher in Ad26.COV2.S recipients than in placebo recipients (P = 0.0014). The authors noted that total T cell responses may have been underestimated by the TCR breadth and depth analyses.

The immunoSEQ Assay was the method used to sequence TCRbeta CDR3 regions. After extraction, genomic DNA underwent amplification by bias-controlled multiplex PCR, followed by high-throughput sequencing. From the authors' description of their analysis: To quantify the absolute abundance of every unique TCRbeta CDR3 region, sequences were collapsed and filtered. Usable DNA was measured by amplifying reference genes present in all nucleated cells, and TCRbeta template counts were normalized to that usable DNA to estimate T cell fraction. Repertoire TCRs were annotated as SARS-CoV-2-specific when V gene, CDR3 amino acid sequence and J gene were exactly matched to a known reactive TCR set. MIRA supplied the reference SARS-CoV-2 TCR set, which was filtered for enrichment in COVID-19-positive ImmuneCODE repertoires so that public or cross-reactive TCRs were removed. Based on the MIRA antigens, annotated TCRs were further analysed at the level of specific ORF or position within ORF. Depth was the summed frequency of annotated unique rearrangements, while breadth was defined as annotated unique rearrangements over total unique productive rearrangements. Two-sided Wilcoxon rank-sum tests were used to compare TCR breadth between groups. TCRdb obtained this table from immuneACCESS and retained in-frame rearrangements with V and J assigned. These tables miss some clones; where compared with another copy, unresolved V genes account for less than half of the shortfall, and the remainder is unexplained. V, J and clone size are those of that table, while D and trimming were read from the DNA. Here the sample has 400,000 to 500,000 clones; roughly nine tenths occur a single time. Roughly 2.5% of the sample comes from the top ten.

A note on this clone: No cognate antigen has been identified for it. Within one base of it there is no much larger clone, and no base qualities were kept.

Taken from the germline V gene, the CDR1 and CDR2 loops are LGHNA and YSLEER. Relative to germline, V is 3 bases shorter and J is 4 bases shorter, with 16 bases between their ends. Its CDR3 holds 16 amino acids, cysteine through phenylalanine. This entry keeps only the CDR3 DNA: 48 bases, framed from base 1. The treatment or condition label, as the study defines it: about 20 received Ad26.COV2.S at low or high dose, single or two shots; 5 received placebo; per-sample allocation not given. Repertoires of vaccine and placebo recipients were sequenced from samples taken on day 63 after the first injection. Between 29 July and 7 August 2020, Cohort 1b enrolled 25 adults aged 18-55 years at one site in Boston, USA. Ad26.COV2.S was a replication-incompetent adenovirus type 26 vector that expressed a prefusion-stabilized SARS-CoV-2 spike protein derived from the original Wuhan strain.

The material was peripheral blood, obtained in a trial of Ad26.COV2.S vaccine versus placebo. The receptor was derived from a person aged 18-60 years who received the Ad26.COV2.S COVID-19 vaccine or a placebo. The chain is assembled from TRBV4-3 and TRBJ1-3; a confident D gene designation cannot be given. The nucleotide sequence reads as follows: TGCGCCAGCAGCCACATCGCGAGTGCCTCCGGAAACACCATATATTTT. It translates as CASSHIASASGNTIYF.